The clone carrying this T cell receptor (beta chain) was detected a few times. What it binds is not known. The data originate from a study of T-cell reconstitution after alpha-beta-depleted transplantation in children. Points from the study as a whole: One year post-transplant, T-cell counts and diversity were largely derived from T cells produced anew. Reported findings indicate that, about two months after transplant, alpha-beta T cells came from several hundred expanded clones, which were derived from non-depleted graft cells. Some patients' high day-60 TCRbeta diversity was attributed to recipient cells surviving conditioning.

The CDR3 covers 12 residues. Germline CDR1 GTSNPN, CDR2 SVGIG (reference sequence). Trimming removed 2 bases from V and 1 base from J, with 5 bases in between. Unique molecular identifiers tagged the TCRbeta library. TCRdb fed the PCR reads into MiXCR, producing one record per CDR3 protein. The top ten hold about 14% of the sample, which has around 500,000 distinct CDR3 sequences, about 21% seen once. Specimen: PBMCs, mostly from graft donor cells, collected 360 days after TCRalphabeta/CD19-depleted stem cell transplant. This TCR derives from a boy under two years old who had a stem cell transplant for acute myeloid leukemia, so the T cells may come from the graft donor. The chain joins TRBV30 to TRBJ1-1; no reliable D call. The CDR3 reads CAWSKQNTEAFF. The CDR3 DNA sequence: TGTGCCTGGAGTAAACAGAACACTGAAGCTTTCTTT. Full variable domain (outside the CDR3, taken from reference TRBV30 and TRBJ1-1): SQTIHQWPATLVQPVGSPLSLECTVEGTSNPNLYWYRQAAGRGLQLLFYSVGIGQISSEVPQNLSASRPQDRQFILSSKKLLLSDSGFYLCAWSKQNTEAFFGQGTRLTVV.